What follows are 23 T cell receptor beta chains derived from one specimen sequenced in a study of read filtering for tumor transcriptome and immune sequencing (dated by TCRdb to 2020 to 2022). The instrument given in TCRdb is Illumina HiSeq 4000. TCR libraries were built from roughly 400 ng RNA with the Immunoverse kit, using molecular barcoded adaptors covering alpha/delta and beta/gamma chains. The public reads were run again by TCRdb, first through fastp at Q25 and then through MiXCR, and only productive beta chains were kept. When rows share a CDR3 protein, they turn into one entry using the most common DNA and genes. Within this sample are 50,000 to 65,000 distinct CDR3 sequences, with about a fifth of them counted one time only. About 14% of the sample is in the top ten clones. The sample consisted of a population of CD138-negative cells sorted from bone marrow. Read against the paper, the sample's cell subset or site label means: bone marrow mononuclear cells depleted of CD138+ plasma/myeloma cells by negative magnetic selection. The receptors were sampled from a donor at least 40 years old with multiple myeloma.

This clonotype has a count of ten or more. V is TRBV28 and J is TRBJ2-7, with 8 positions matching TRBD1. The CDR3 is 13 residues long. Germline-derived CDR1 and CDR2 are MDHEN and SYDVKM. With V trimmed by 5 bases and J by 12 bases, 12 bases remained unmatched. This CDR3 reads CASSTDRGAWGYF. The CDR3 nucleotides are TGTGCCAGCAGTACAGACAGGGGAGCTTGGGGGTACTTC.

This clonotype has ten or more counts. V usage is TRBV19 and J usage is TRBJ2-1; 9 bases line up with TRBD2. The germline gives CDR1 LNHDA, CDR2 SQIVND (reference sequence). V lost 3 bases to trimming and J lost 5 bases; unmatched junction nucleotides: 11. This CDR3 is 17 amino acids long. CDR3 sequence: CASSMDYSGLANNEQFF. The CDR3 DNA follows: TGTGCCAGTAGTATGGACTATTCGGGACTAGCAAACAATGAGCAGTTCTTC.

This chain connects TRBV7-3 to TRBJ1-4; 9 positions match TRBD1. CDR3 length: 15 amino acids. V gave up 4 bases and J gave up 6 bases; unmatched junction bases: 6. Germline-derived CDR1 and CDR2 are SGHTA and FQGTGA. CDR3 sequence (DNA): TGTGCCAGCAGCTCTCAACAGGGGGCAGATGAAAAACTGTTTTTT. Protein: CASSSQQGADEKLFF.

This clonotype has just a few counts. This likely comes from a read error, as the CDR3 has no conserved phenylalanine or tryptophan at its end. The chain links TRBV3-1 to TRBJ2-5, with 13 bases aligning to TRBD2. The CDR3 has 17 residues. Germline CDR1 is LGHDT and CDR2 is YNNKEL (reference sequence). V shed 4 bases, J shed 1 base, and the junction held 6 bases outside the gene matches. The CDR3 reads CASSPKTSGRRQETQYL. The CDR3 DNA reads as TGTGCCAGCAGCCCCAAGACTAGCGGGAGGCGCCAAGAGACCCAGTACCTC.

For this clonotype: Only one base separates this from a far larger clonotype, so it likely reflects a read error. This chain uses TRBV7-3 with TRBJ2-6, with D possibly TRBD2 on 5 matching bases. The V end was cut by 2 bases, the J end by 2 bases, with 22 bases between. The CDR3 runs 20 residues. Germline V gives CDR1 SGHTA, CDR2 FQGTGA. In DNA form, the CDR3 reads TGTGCCAGCAGCTTAGGGTTTTACGTGGAGGAACCCCCTGGGGCCAACGTCCTGACTTTC. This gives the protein CASSLGFYVEEPPGANVLTF.

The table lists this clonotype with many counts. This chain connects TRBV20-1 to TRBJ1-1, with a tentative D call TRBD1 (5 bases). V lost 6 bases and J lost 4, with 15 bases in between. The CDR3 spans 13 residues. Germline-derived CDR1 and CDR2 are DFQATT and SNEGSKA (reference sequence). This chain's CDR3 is CSADSPPGTEAFF. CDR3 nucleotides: TGCAGTGCAGACAGCCCTCCCGGCACTGAAGCTTTCTTT.

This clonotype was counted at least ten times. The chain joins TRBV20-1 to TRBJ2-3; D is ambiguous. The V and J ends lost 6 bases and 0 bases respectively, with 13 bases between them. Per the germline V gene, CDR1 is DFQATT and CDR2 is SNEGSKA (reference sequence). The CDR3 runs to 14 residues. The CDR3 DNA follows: TGCAGTGCCGAAAGGGCTCCTAGCACAGATACGCAGTATTTT. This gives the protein CSAERAPSTDTQYF.

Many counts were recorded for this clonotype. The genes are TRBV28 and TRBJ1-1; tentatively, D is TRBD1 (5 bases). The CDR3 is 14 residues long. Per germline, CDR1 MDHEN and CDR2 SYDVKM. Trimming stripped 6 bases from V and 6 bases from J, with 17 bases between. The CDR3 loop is CASRPRLDRSEAFF. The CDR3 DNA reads TGTGCCAGCAGACCGCGCCTTGACAGATCTGAAGCTTTCTTT.

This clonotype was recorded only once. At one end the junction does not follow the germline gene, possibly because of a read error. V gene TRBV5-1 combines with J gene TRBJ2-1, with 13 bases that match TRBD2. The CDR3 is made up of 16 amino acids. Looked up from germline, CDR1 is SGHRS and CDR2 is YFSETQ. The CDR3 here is CTRSLGLAGTYNEQFF. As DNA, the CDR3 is TGCACCAGGAGCTTGGGACTAGCGGGAACCTACAATGAGCAGTTCTTC.

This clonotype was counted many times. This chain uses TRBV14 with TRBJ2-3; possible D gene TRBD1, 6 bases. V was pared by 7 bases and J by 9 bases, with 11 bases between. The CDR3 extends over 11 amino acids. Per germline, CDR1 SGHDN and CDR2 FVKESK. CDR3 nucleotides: TGTGCCAGCACCCAGGGGACCACGCAGTATTTT. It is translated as CASTQGTTQYF. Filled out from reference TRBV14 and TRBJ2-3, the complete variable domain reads EAGVTQFPSHSVIEKGQTVTLRCDPISGHDNLYWYRRVMGKEIKFLLHFVKESKQDESGMPNNRFLAERTGGTYSTLKVQPAELEDSGVYFCASTQGTTQYFGPGTRLTVL.

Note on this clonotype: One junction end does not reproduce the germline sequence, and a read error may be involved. CDR3 sequence: CASSRSDATNEELFF. In DNA, the CDR3 is TGTGCCAGCAGTCGCTCGGATGCAACTAATGAAGAACTGTTTTTT. This chain links TRBV7-2 with TRBJ1-4; D uncertain. Germline CDR1 SGHTA, CDR2 FQGNSA. The CDR3 totals 15 residues.

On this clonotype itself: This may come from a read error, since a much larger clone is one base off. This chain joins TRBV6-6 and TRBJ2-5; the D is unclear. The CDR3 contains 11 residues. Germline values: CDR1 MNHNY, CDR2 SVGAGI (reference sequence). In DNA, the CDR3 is TGTGACAGCAGTGCGCGAGAGACCCAGTACTTC. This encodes CDSSARETQYF.

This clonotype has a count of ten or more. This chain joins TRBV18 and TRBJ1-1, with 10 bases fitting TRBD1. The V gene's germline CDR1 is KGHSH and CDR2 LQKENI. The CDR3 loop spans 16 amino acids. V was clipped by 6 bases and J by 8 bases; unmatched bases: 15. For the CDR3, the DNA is TGTGCCAGCTCCCCTTTTTCTGGGACAGGGGCGGTGGAAGCTTTCTTT. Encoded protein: CASSPFSGTGAVEAFF.

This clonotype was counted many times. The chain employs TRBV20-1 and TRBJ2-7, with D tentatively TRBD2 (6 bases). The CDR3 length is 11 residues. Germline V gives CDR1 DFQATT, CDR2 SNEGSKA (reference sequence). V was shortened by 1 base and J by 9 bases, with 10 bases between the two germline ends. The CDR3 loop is CSARAWGGQYF. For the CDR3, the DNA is TGCAGTGCTAGAGCCTGGGGAGGGCAGTACTTC.

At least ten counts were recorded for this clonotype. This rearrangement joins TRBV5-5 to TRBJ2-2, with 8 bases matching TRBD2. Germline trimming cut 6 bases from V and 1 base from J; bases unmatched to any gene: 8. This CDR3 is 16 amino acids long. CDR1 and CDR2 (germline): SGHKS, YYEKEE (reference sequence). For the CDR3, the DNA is TGTGCCAGCACCCGGGGGGGGACTTTGAACACCGGGGAGCTGTTTTTT. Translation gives CASTRGGTLNTGELFF.

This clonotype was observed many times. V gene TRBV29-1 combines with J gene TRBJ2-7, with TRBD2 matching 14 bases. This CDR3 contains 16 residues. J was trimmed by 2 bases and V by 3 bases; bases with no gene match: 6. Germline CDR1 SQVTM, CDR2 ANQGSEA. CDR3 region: CSVEVGLAGGTYEQYF. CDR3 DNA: TGCAGCGTTGAGGTAGGACTAGCGGGAGGTACCTACGAGCAGTACTTC.

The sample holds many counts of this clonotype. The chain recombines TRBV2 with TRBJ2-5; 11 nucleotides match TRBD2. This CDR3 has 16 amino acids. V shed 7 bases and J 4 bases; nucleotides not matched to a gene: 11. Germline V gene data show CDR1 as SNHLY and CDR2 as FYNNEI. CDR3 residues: CASTLRLAGSGETQYF. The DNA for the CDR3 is TGTGCCAGCACCTTAAGACTAGCGGGAAGTGGAGAGACCCAGTACTTC.

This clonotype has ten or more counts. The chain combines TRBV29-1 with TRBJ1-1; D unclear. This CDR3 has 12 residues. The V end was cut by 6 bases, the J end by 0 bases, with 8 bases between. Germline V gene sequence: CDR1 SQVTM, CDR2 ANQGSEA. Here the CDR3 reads CSVQHMNTEAFF. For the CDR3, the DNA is TGCAGCGTCCAACACATGAACACTGAAGCTTTCTTT.

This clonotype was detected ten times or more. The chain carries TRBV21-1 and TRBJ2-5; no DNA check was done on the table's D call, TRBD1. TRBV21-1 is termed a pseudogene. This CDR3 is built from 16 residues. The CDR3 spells CASSKGTGTIQETQYF. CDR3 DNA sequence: TGTGCCAGCAGCAAGGGGACAGGAACAATCCAAGAGACCCAGTACTTC.

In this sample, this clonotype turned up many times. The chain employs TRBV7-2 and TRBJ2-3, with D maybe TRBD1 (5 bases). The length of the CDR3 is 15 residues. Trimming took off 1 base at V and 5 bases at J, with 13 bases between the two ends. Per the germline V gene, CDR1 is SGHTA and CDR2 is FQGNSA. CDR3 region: CASSLGGELGDTQYF. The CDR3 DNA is TGTGCCAGCAGCTTAGGGGGCGAGCTCGGAGATACGCAGTATTTT. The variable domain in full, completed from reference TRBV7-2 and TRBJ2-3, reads GAGVSQSPSNKVTEKGKDVELRCDPISGHTALYWYRQSLGQGLEFLIYFQGNSAPDKSGLPSDRFSAERTGGSVSTLTIQRTQQEDSAVYLCASSLGGELGDTQYFGPGTRLTVL.

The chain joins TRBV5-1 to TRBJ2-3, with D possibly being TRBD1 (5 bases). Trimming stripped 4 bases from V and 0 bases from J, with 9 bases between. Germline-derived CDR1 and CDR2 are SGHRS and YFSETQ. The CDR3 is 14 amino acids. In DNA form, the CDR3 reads TGCGCCAGCAGCACCCAGGGTAGCACAGATACGCAGTATTTT. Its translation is CASSTQGSTDTQYF. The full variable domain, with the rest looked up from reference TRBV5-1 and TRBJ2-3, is KAGVTQTPRYLIKTRGQQVTLSCSPISGHRSVSWYQQTPGQGLQFLFEYFSETQRNKGNFPGRFSGRQFSNSRSEMNVSTLELGDSALYLCASSTQGSTDTQYFGPGTRLTVL.

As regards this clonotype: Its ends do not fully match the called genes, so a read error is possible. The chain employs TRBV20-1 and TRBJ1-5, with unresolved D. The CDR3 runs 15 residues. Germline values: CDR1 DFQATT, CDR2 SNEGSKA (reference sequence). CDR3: CSATQGAGSNQPQHF. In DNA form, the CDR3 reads TGCAGTGCTACCCAAGGAGCGGGGTCTAATCAGCCCCAGCACTTT.

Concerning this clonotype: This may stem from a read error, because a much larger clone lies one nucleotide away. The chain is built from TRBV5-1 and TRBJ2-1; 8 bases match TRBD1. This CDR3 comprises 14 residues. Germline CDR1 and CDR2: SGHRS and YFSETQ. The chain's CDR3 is CASSFSGGSFGQLF. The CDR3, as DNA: TGCGCCAGCAGCTTCTCAGGGGGCTCGTTCGGTCAGCTCTTC.